This T cell receptor beta chain stems from a study of blood T cell repertoires in COVID-19. The germline gives CDR1 LNHDA, CDR2 SQIVND (reference sequence). The CDR3 extends over 18 amino acids. V lost 5 bases and J lost 4; bases outside the gene matches: 12. Per the study methods: Reference gene primer amplification yielded estimated nucleated cell counts. Only in-frame clones appear in the TCRdb table, and some are missing; sequencing was by immunoSEQ multiplex PCR. The DNA was the basis for D and trimming; V, J and clone size are from that table. The table lists about 90,000 clones, approximately 89% of them singletons, with 2.3% in the top ten.

This TCR derives from a human donor with active COVID-19. The donor label of this sample is uncertain. The rearrangement uses TRBV19 and TRBJ2-1, with 12 bases lining up with TRBD2. The sample comprised peripheral blood. The chain's CDR3 is CASSPLLAGGPNYNEQFF. The CDR3 nucleotides are TGTGCCAGTAGTCCCCTCCTAGCGGGGGGGCCGAATTACAATGAGCAGTTCTTC. The entire variable domain, with the rest obtained from reference TRBV19 and TRBJ2-1, is as follows: DGGITQSPKYLFRKEGQNVTLSCEQNLNHDAMYWYRQDPGQGLRLIYYSQIVNDFQKGDIAEGYSVSREKKESFPLTVTSAQKNPTAFYLCASSPLLAGGPNYNEQFFGPGTRLTVL.